What follows are 30 T cell receptor beta chains derived from one specimen sequenced in a study of CD8 T cell repertoires and HIV-1 epitope variants. The table came from immunoSEQ multiplex PCR; TCRdb's copy has only in-frame clones and leaves some out. The data contain approximately 5,000 clones, approximately 64% of them singletons. These receptors' targets are unknown. Material for sequencing was cultured CD8+ T cells derived from PBMCs. The receptors were gathered from a male donor with HIV.

The V call is TRBV5-4, the J call TRBJ2-2; D perhaps matches TRBD1 (6 bases). Germline loops: CDR1 SGHNT, CDR2 YYREEE (reference sequence). The CDR3 totals 14 residues. The V gene lost 4 bases and the J gene lost 2 bases, with 9 bases spanning the gap. The CDR3 DNA follows: TGTGCCAGCAGCAACAGGGAAAACACCGGGGAGCTGTTTTTT. Amino acid sequence: CASSNRENTGELFF.

V is TRBV13 and J is TRBJ1-5, with 7 positions matching TRBD1. The CDR3 spans 12 residues. Germline CDR1 PRHDT, CDR2 FYEKMQ (reference sequence). Unmatched junction bases numbered 0, after V lost 4 bases and J lost 6 bases. CDR3 nucleotides: TGTGCCAGCAGCTACAGGGGTCAGCCCCAGCATTTT. Its protein product is CASSYRGQPQHF.

The rearrangement uses TRBV28 and TRBJ2-5; tentatively, D is TRBD2 (5 bases). The ends were cut back, 5 bases at V and 1 base at J, with 14 bases in the middle. The CDR3 has 15 residues. Germline CDR1 reads MDHEN; CDR2 reads SYDVKM. The CDR3 here is CASSHGEGFQETQYF. The CDR3 region has the DNA TGTGCCAGCAGTCACGGAGAGGGATTCCAAGAGACCCAGTACTTC.

This sequence joins TRBV15 and TRBJ1-5; perhaps TRBD1 as D (5 bases). Trimming took off 0 bases at V and 7 bases at J, with 13 bases between the two ends. This CDR3 region has 15 residues. Germline-derived CDR1 and CDR2 are LNHNV and YYDKDF (reference sequence). The CDR3 here is CATSRDKGERQPQHF. The DNA for the CDR3 is TGTGCCACCAGCAGAGATAAAGGGGAGCGACAGCCCCAGCATTTT.

The rearrangement uses TRBV7-9 and TRBJ2-1; D uncertain. V was cut by 2 bases and J by 6 bases, with 11 bases left in between. Germline V CDR1 and CDR2: SEHNR, FQNEAQ (reference sequence). CDR3 size: 14 residues. The CDR3 region has the DNA TGTGCCAGCAGCTTACTTGGACCCGGCAATGAGCAGTTCTTC. Amino acid sequence: CASSLLGPGNEQFF.

CDR3 protein: CASSPEGPYNEQFF. DNA of the CDR3: TGTGCCAGCAGCCCTGAGGGCCCCTACAATGAGCAGTTCTTC. The rearrangement joins TRBV7-6 to TRBJ2-1; possibly TRBD2 for D (5 bases). V shed 5 bases and J shed 2 bases, with 10 bases lying between them. The CDR3 totals 14 residues. Germline loops: CDR1 SGHVS, CDR2 FNYEAQ.

The genes are TRBV28 and TRBJ1-4; D is unresolved. This CDR3 contains 15 residues. The germline CDR1 and CDR2 sequences are MDHEN and SYDVKM. Deletions cut 4 bases from V and 7 bases from J, with 16 bases between. The CDR3 nucleotides read TGTGCCAGCAGTTCAACATCTCAAGGACGTGAAAAACTGTTTTTT. This codes for CASSSTSQGREKLFF.

The chain combines TRBV7-9 with TRBJ1-4, with 9 bases aligning to TRBD1. V shed 6 bases and J 8 bases; nucleotides not matched to a gene: 10. Per germline, CDR1 SEHNR and CDR2 FQNEAQ (reference sequence). The CDR3 runs to 15 residues. The CDR3: CASRENRGREEKLFF. CDR3 nucleotide sequence: TGTGCCAGCAGGGAAAACAGGGGGCGCGAGGAAAAACTGTTTTTT.

V usage is TRBV7-3 and J usage is TRBJ2-5; 10 bases match TRBD1. Germline CDR1 is SGHTA and CDR2 is FQGTGA. After removal of 5 bases from V and 3 bases from J, the junction contained 3 bases not matched to a gene. This CDR3 spans 14 amino acids. The CDR3 sequence is CASSTGQGEETQYF. The CDR3, as DNA: TGTGCCAGCAGCACCGGACAGGGGGAAGAGACCCAGTACTTC.

In this sample, this clone turned up a few times. V usage is TRBV27 and J usage is TRBJ2-7; D call uncertain. V dropped 5 bases and J dropped 2 bases, with 10 bases sitting between them. CDR3 length: 13 amino acids. Germline assignment: CDR1 MNHEY and CDR2 SMNVEV (reference sequence). As DNA, the CDR3 is TGTGCCAGCAGTCCCGCCCGAACCTACGAGCAGTACTTC. Translating it yields CASSPARTYEQYF.

The chain links TRBV2 to TRBJ1-1; D perhaps matches TRBD1 (5 bases). V was pared by 6 bases and J by 2 bases, with 13 bases between. This CDR3 region has 14 residues. Germline V gene lookup returns CDR1 SNHLY and CDR2 FYNNEI. The CDR3 here is CASRVSGENTEAFF. The CDR3 DNA is TGTGCCAGCAGAGTTTCGGGGGAAAACACTGAAGCTTTCTTT.

V gene TRBV5-6 combines with J gene TRBJ1-4; D is unclear. V lost 7 bases and J 2 bases, leaving 15 bases between the germline ends. The CDR3 sequence is 15 residues long. Germline V gene sequence: CDR1 SGHDT, CDR2 YYEEEE. CDR3 nucleotide sequence: TGTGCCAGCGGCCCCTTTAGAGGGACTAATGAAAAACTGTTTTTT. It translates to CASGPFRGTNEKLFF.

The chain carries TRBV25-1 and TRBJ2-2, with D possibly matching TRBD2 (6 bases). Trimming removed 1 base from V and 4 bases from J, with 10 bases in between. From germline, CDR1 is MGHDK and CDR2 SYGVNS. This CDR3 has 15 amino acids. CDR3 loop: CASSESGVGTGELFF. CDR3 nucleotide sequence: TGTGCCAGCAGTGAATCGGGGGTAGGCACCGGGGAGCTGTTTTTT. Looking up the rest from reference TRBV25-1 and TRBJ2-2 gives the full variable domain: EADIYQTPRYLVIGTGKKITLECSQTMGHDKMYWYQQDPGMELHLIHYSYGVNSTEKGDLSSESTVSRIRTEHFPLTLESARPSHTSQYLCASSESGVGTGELFFGEGSRLTVL.

The gene calls are TRBV7-9 and TRBJ2-1; D possibly uses TRBD1 or TRBD2 (5 bases each). CDR1 and CDR2 (germline): SEHNR, FQNEAQ (reference sequence). Trimming took 4 bases from V and 7 from J, leaving 20 bases between them. CDR3 length: 16 amino acids. The CDR3 sequence is CASSSVLGEALNEQFF. Here the CDR3 DNA reads TGTGCCAGCAGCTCGGTTTTGGGGGAAGCCTTAAATGAGCAGTTCTTC.

This chain links TRBV28 with TRBJ2-5; 13 bases are a match to TRBD2. The V segment lost 7 bases and the J segment 3 bases; nucleotides outside the gene matches: 5. This CDR3 is built from 15 residues. Germline V gene data show CDR1 as MDHEN and CDR2 as SYDVKM. CDR3 coding DNA: TGTGCCAGCACTAAGACTAGCGGGGGGAAAGAGACCCAGTACTTC. Its protein is CASTKTSGGKETQYF.

This clone has a single count. This sequence joins TRBV6-5 and TRBJ2-6; D gene uncertain. Trimming removed 6 bases from V and 9 bases from J, with 9 bases in between. In germline, CDR1 is MNHEY, CDR2 SVGAGI. This CDR3 is 12 amino acids long. CDR3 in DNA: TGTGCCAGCAGCCCCTCGGGCAACGTCCTGACTTTC. Encoded protein: CASSPSGNVLTF.

This sequence joins TRBV7-9 and TRBJ2-7, with 9 positions matching TRBD1. V was pared by 4 bases and J by 2 bases, with 6 bases of the junction left unmatched. CDR1 SEHNR and CDR2 FQNEAQ come from the germline V gene (reference sequence). The length of the CDR3 is 15 residues. CDR3 residues: CASSSNRDRAYEQYF. Here the CDR3 DNA reads TGTGCCAGCAGCTCAAACCGGGACAGGGCCTACGAGCAGTACTTC.

The chain combines TRBV5-4 with TRBJ2-7; D is perhaps TRBD2 (5 bases). V lost 0 bases to trimming and J lost 9 bases, with 13 bases between them. Germline V gene sequence: CDR1 SGHNT, CDR2 YYREEE (reference sequence). There are 13 residues in the CDR3. The CDR3 nucleotides are TGTGCCAGCAGCTTGGTACCCGGGGAGAGGCAGTACTTC. It codes for CASSLVPGERQYF. The full variable domain, in which reference TRBV5-4 and TRBJ2-7 provide the parts outside the CDR3, is ETGVTQSPTHLIKTRGQQVTLRCSSQSGHNTVSWYQQALGQGPQFIFQYYREEENGRGNFPPRFSGLQFPNYSSELNVNALELDDSALYLCASSLVPGERQYFGPGTRLTVT.

This clone showed up just once. Relative to the germline gene, one junction end is altered; a read error may explain this. In DNA form, the CDR3 reads TGTGCCAGCAGCTTGGAGCGGGGGAGCTCCTACAATGAGCAGCTCTTC. Translating gives CASSLERGSSYNEQLF. This chain joins TRBV5-6 and TRBJ2-1; the match to TRBD2 covers 8 bases. Germline V lookup: CDR1 SGHDT, CDR2 YYEEEE. This CDR3 has 16 amino acids.

This clone was seen once. This chain uses TRBV7-2 with TRBJ2-3; D remains ambiguous. This CDR3 spans 12 amino acids. In germline, CDR1 is SGHTA, CDR2 FQGNSA. Trimming left V 2 bases short and J 5 bases short, with 5 bases between. CDR3 DNA: TGTGCCAGCAGCTTATACGGAGATACGCAGTATTTT. Residues: CASSLYGDTQYF.

The chain recombines TRBV18 with TRBJ2-5; TRBD1 matches at 7 bases. The ends lost 2 bases at V and 1 base at J; junction bases unmatched: 7. The CDR3 consists of 16 residues. Germline V gene data show CDR1 as KGHSH and CDR2 as LQKENI. The CDR3 nucleotides read TGTGCCAGCTCACCAATTTCAGGGGGAATCCAAGAGACCCAGTACTTC. Residues: CASSPISGGIQETQYF.

The chain links TRBV20-1 to TRBJ2-1; perhaps TRBD2 as D (6 bases). The germline V gene has CDR1 DFQATT and CDR2 SNEGSKA (reference sequence). V lost 7 bases and J lost 4, with 8 bases in between. The CDR3 sequence is 11 residues long. CDR3 sequence (DNA): TGCAGTGGTAGCGGTTACAATGAGCAGTTCTTC. Protein sequence: CSGSGYNEQFF.

The gene calls are TRBV20-1 and TRBJ1-1; D unclear. CDR1 and CDR2 (germline): DFQATT, SNEGSKA (reference sequence). The V end lost 5 bases, the J end lost 3 bases, and 7 bases lay between the germline ends. The CDR3 runs 11 residues. CDR3 protein: CSARAHTEAFF. CDR3 nucleotides: TGCAGTGCTCGAGCCCACACTGAAGCTTTCTTT.

The genes are TRBV4-1 and TRBJ1-1; D gene ambiguous. Trimming stripped 1 base from V and 1 base from J, with 4 bases between. The germline gives CDR1 MGHRA, CDR2 YSYEKL. The CDR3 is made up of 13 amino acids. CDR3 sequence reads: CASSQGWNTEAFF. DNA for the CDR3: TGCGCCAGCAGCCAAGGGTGGAACACTGAAGCTTTCTTT.

The genes are TRBV7-6 and TRBJ2-5; D uncertain. The CDR3 is made up of 13 amino acids. Per germline, CDR1 SGHVS and CDR2 FNYEAQ. V lost 5 bases and J 1 base, leaving 8 bases between the germline ends. The CDR3 region has the DNA TGTGCCAGCAGCCCGGGCATCCAAGAGACCCAGTACTTC. Translation: CASSPGIQETQYF.

This clone occurred a few times. The rearrangement uses TRBV7-9 and TRBJ2-7; TRBD1 matches at 8 bases. Per the germline V gene, CDR1 is SEHNR and CDR2 is FQNEAQ (reference sequence). With V trimmed by 4 bases and J by 3 bases, 14 bases remained unmatched. The CDR3 has 17 residues. CDR3 nucleotide sequence: TGTGCCAGCAGCTCGACCCTGAGAGGACAGGGTATCTACGAGCAGTACTTC. Translation gives CASSSTLRGQGIYEQYF.

V gene TRBV7-2 combines with J gene TRBJ1-1; D not resolved. Germline CDR1 and CDR2: SGHTA and FQGNSA. V was clipped by 1 base and J by 4 bases, with 10 bases between them. The CDR3 consists of 14 residues. The CDR3 spells CASSLGESGTEAFF. The DNA of the CDR3 is TGTGCCAGCAGCTTAGGGGAGTCGGGCACTGAAGCTTTCTTT.

V is TRBV13 and J is TRBJ2-5; 8 bases align to TRBD2. V shed 5 bases, J shed 3 bases, and the junction held 5 bases outside the gene matches. There are 14 residues in the CDR3. The germline gives CDR1 PRHDT, CDR2 FYEKMQ (reference sequence). CDR3 amino acids: CASSRGAGEETQYF. CDR3 DNA sequence: TGTGCCAGCAGCCGGGGAGCGGGAGAAGAGACCCAGTACTTC.

The chain employs TRBV15 and TRBJ2-7; D is possibly TRBD1 (6 bases). V lost 1 base and J lost 5, with 9 bases in between. CDR1 is LNHNV, CDR2 YYDKDF, per germline (reference sequence). The CDR3 has 13 residues. The CDR3 protein is CATSRARGNEQYF. CDR3 nucleotides: TGTGCCACCAGCAGAGCCAGGGGAAACGAGCAGTACTTC. The whole variable domain, filled in from reference TRBV15 and TRBJ2-7, reads DAMVIQNPRYQVTQFGKPVTLSCSQTLNHNVMYWYQQKSSQAPKLLFHYYDKDFNNEADTPDNFQSRRPNTSFCFLDIRSPGLGDTAMYLCATSRARGNEQYFGPGTRLTVT.

The chain joins TRBV5-1 to TRBJ2-2; D not certain. The germline CDR1 and CDR2 sequences are SGHRS and YFSETQ. CDR3 length equals 14 residues. Trimming removed 1 base from V and 7 bases from J, with 11 bases in between. CDR3 loop: CASSLWADGGELFF. CDR3 bases: TGCGCCAGCAGCTTGTGGGCAGACGGCGGGGAGCTGTTTTTT.